A single sample is the source of the 25 T cell receptor beta chains below, sequenced in a study of blood T cell repertoires in COVID-19. Clones were read by immunoSEQ multiplex PCR, and TCRdb kept only the in-frame ones, dropping some. The sample lists nearly 350,000 clones; about four fifths were seen once. The material sequenced was peripheral blood. These receptor sequences come from a man under 40 with active or convalescent COVID-19.

The chain has TRBV30 and TRBJ2-2; D possibly corresponds to TRBD2 (5 bases). Germline values: CDR1 GTSNPN, CDR2 SVGIG (reference sequence). Trimming left V 0 bases short and J 5 bases short, with 13 bases between. The length of the CDR3 is 15 residues. DNA of the CDR3: TGTGCCTGGAGTGTAGGTGGAGGCGGAACCGGGGAGCTGTTTTTT. Its protein product is CAWSVGGGGTGELFF.

This chain joins TRBV11-2 and TRBJ1-6; 7 nucleotides match TRBD1. This CDR3 spans 15 amino acids. After removal of 2 bases from V and 3 bases from J, the junction contained 1 base not matched to a gene. Germline CDR1 is SGHAT and CDR2 is FQNNGV. The CDR3 DNA follows: TGTGCCAGCAGCTTACGGGACAGCTATAATTCACCCCTCCACTTT. As protein: CASSLRDSYNSPLHF.

V and J are TRBV5-5 and TRBJ2-7, with 9 bases that match TRBD1. The junction had 3 bases not matched to a gene; V was cut back by 2 bases and J by 0 bases. Germline V gene data show CDR1 as SGHKS and CDR2 as YYEKEE (reference sequence). The length of the CDR3 is 15 residues. The CDR3 sequence: CASSFGGQGSYEQYF. The CDR3 DNA follows: TGTGCCAGCAGCTTTGGGGGACAGGGCTCCTACGAGCAGTACTTC.

In its sample, this clone was seen a few times. The chain combines TRBV14 with TRBJ1-1; D is undetermined. The CDR3 totals 14 residues. The V gene's germline CDR1 is SGHDN and CDR2 FVKESK. The germline V and J ends were trimmed by 4 bases and 4 bases, with 13 bases remaining between them. CDR3 sequence: CASSPTVVPTEAFF. Written as DNA, the CDR3 is TGTGCCAGCAGCCCTACAGTTGTGCCCACTGAAGCTTTCTTT.

The chain has TRBV28 and TRBJ1-2, with D perhaps TRBD1 (6 bases). V was cut by 5 bases and J by 8 bases, with 15 bases left in between. The germline gives CDR1 MDHEN, CDR2 SYDVKM. The CDR3 runs to 13 residues. The CDR3, as DNA: TGTGCCAGCAGTGAACAGGGAATTGGCGGCTACACCTTC. Translating gives CASSEQGIGGYTF.

The rearrangement uses TRBV11-2 and TRBJ2-1; 10 nucleotides match TRBD2. V lost 2 bases, J lost 9 bases, and 7 bases stayed unmatched. The CDR3 totals 15 residues. Germline CDR1 SGHAT, CDR2 FQNNGV. Here the CDR3 reads CASSLKLAGEGEQFF. The CDR3 bases are TGTGCCAGCAGCTTAAAGCTAGCGGGAGAGGGTGAGCAGTTCTTC. Full variable domain (missing parts from reference TRBV11-2 and TRBJ2-1): EAGVAQSPRYKIIEKRQSVAFWCNPISGHATLYWYQQILGQGPKLLIQFQNNGVVDDSQLPKDRFSAERLKGVDSTLKIQPAKLEDSAVYLCASSLKLAGEGEQFFGPGTRLTVL.

The chain is built from TRBV11-2 and TRBJ2-5, with 11 bases that match TRBD2. V shed 2 bases and J 5 bases; nucleotides not matched to a gene: 7. The CDR3 has 16 amino acids. Germline V gene data show CDR1 as SGHAT and CDR2 as FQNNGV. In nucleotides, the CDR3 is TGTGCCAGCAGCTTAACCCTAGCGGGAGGTGGGGAGACCCAGTACTTC. Protein: CASSLTLAGGGETQYF.

The chain carries TRBV3-1 (or the pseudogene TRBV3-2) and TRBJ2-1; perhaps TRBD2 as D (6 bases). CDR3 size: 17 residues. Trimming pared 3 bases from V and 2 bases from J, leaving 17 bases between. Germline CDR1 is LGHDT and CDR2 is YNNKEL (reference sequence). The CDR3 sequence: CASSQNPAGLPYNEQFF. CDR3 DNA: TGTGCCAGCAGCCAGAACCCCGCGGGACTTCCCTACAATGAGCAGTTCTTC.

The J gene is TRBJ1-2, the V gene TRBV13; 7 bases match TRBD1. Germline-derived CDR1 and CDR2 are PRHDT and FYEKMQ (reference sequence). Germline trimming cut 3 bases from V and 6 bases from J; bases unmatched to any gene: 4. This CDR3 comprises 13 residues. The CDR3: CASSFGQVHGYTF. CDR3 coding DNA: TGTGCCAGCAGCTTCGGACAGGTCCATGGCTACACCTTC.

This clone was found once. The chain joins TRBV10-3 to TRBJ1-2, with 9 bases lining up with TRBD1. Germline assignment: CDR1 ENHRY and CDR2 SYGVKD. J gave up 9 bases and V 10 bases, and 12 bases lay outside the gene matches. CDR3 length: 13 residues. The CDR3 spells CATTSGQGDSYTF. CDR3 nucleotides: TGTGCCACCACTTCGGGACAGGGAGATAGCTACACCTTC.

The chain joins TRBV5-4 to TRBJ1-2; no definite D call. The germline gives CDR1 SGHNT, CDR2 YYREEE (reference sequence). There are 11 residues in the CDR3. Trimming took 4 bases from V and 7 from J, leaving 8 bases between them. The DNA for the CDR3 is TGTGCCAGCAGCCTAGGTAGTGGCTACACCTTC. It specifies CASSLGSGYTF.

This chain uses TRBV4-3 with TRBJ2-3; 10 positions match TRBD2. Trimming at V came to 2 bases and at J to 0 bases, leaving 2 bases not matched to a gene. Germline-derived CDR1 and CDR2 are LGHNA and YSLEER. CDR3 length equals 16 residues. The CDR3 nucleotides read TGCGCCAGCAGCCAAACACTAGCGGGGAGCACAGATACGCAGTATTTT. Protein sequence: CASSQTLAGSTDTQYF.

The genes are TRBV2 and TRBJ1-5, with D perhaps matching TRBD1 (6 bases). The CDR3 spans 15 residues. V lost 7 bases to trimming and J lost 3 bases, with 16 bases between them. The V gene's germline CDR1 is SNHLY and CDR2 FYNNEI. For the CDR3, the DNA is TGTGCCAGCAAGAAGGGGCAGGGGATCAATCAGCCCCAGCATTTT. Its protein product is CASKKGQGINQPQHF.

The chain recombines TRBV28 with TRBJ2-7; a possible D gene is TRBD2 (6 bases). CDR1 and CDR2 (germline): MDHEN, SYDVKM. This CDR3 is built from 13 residues. Trimming shortened V by 6 bases and J by 5 bases, and 14 bases separated the two germline ends. CDR3 residues: CASSPGVGHEQYF. As DNA, the CDR3 is TGTGCCAGCAGCCCGGGGGTCGGACACGAGCAGTACTTC.

Worth noting for this clone: This same CDR3 is encoded by further DNA sequences in the sample. The J gene is TRBJ2-3, the V gene TRBV5-1; 10 bases fit TRBD2. CDR3 size: 17 residues. The germline V gene has CDR1 SGHRS and CDR2 YFSETQ. Germline trimming cut 0 bases from V and 2 bases from J; bases unmatched to any gene: 6. This CDR3 reads CASSLGLAGAVTDTQYF. The CDR3 nucleotides read TGCGCCAGCAGCTTGGGGCTAGCGGGGGCCGTCACAGATACGCAGTATTTT.

The sample holds many counts of this clone. The chain employs TRBV28 and TRBJ2-7, with D tentatively TRBD1 (5 bases). The germline CDR1 and CDR2 sequences are MDHEN and SYDVKM. CDR3 length: 13 residues. The V end lost 3 bases, the J end lost 4 bases, and 10 bases lay between the germline ends. In DNA form, the CDR3 reads TGTGCCAGCAGTTTCGTAGGGGCATACGAGCAGTACTTC. Translated: CASSFVGAYEQYF.

The V gene is TRBV19, the J gene TRBJ1-1; the match to TRBD1 covers 7 bases. Unmatched junction bases numbered 7, after V lost 3 bases and J lost 9 bases. The CDR3 consists of 13 residues. Germline V lookup: CDR1 LNHDA, CDR2 SQIVND (reference sequence). The CDR3 sequence is CASSIMTGSKAFF. The CDR3 region has the DNA TGTGCCAGTAGTATCATGACAGGGTCTAAAGCTTTCTTT.

This clone was counted only a few times. The gene calls are TRBV3-1 (or the pseudogene TRBV3-2) and TRBJ1-2; D might be TRBD1 (6 bases). The germline gives CDR1 LGHDT, CDR2 YNNKEL (reference sequence). The germline V and J ends were trimmed by 3 bases and 8 bases, with 7 bases remaining between them. The CDR3 is 11 amino acids. CDR3 nucleotide sequence: TGTGCCAGCAGCCACCAGGGGGGCTACACCTTC. Its protein product is CASSHQGGYTF.

The chain recombines TRBV7-3 with TRBJ2-1, with 9 positions matching TRBD1. V lost 4 bases and J lost 8; bases outside the gene matches: 6. Germline V CDR1 and CDR2: SGHTA, FQGTGA. This CDR3 has 14 residues. The chain's CDR3 is CASSSTGGGDEQFF. CDR3 coding DNA: TGTGCCAGCAGCTCGACAGGGGGGGGCGATGAGCAGTTCTTC.

The chain has TRBV6-5 and TRBJ1-2; D is unresolved. The V and J ends lost 10 bases and 7 bases respectively, with 16 bases between them. The V gene's germline CDR1 is MNHEY and CDR2 SVGAGI. This CDR3 has 12 residues. The CDR3: CATTAGGVGYTF. CDR3 sequence (DNA): TGTGCCACAACGGCGGGCGGGGTTGGCTACACCTTC.

This clone was found a few times. V and J are TRBV2 and TRBJ2-2; 7 nucleotides agree with TRBD2. In germline, CDR1 is SNHLY, CDR2 FYNNEI. V dropped 8 bases and J dropped 4; count of bases not matched to a gene: 10. This CDR3 has 15 amino acids. The DNA for the CDR3 is TGTGCCAGCTCAAGACTAGCCGAAGGCACCGGGGAGCTGTTTTTT. Translating it yields CASSRLAEGTGELFF.

V gene TRBV7-9 combines with J gene TRBJ2-5; perhaps TRBD1 as D (5 bases). Trimming left V 3 bases short and J 4 bases short, with 6 bases between. Germline CDR1 and CDR2: SEHNR and FQNEAQ (reference sequence). This CDR3 region has 12 residues. This CDR3 reads CASSFTGETQYF. The DNA for the CDR3 is TGTGCCAGCAGCTTTACAGGAGAGACCCAGTACTTC.

This clone was picked up a small number of times. The V gene is TRBV7-6, the J gene TRBJ1-6; the D gene is possibly TRBD1 (5 bases). From germline, CDR1 is SGHVS and CDR2 FNYEAQ. V was pared by 5 bases and J by 7 bases, with 15 bases between. The CDR3 spans 15 residues. The CDR3 bases are TGTGCCAGCAGCCTAGGTGGGGGAGGAAATTCACCCCTCCACTTT. This translates into CASSLGGGGNSPLHF.

The rearrangement joins TRBV28 to TRBJ1-2, with 9 bases aligning to TRBD1. The J segment lost 2 bases and the V segment lost 3 bases, leaving 4 bases of the junction unmatched. CDR3 size: 15 residues. Germline CDR1 is MDHEN and CDR2 is SYDVKM. The CDR3 DNA follows: TGTGCCAGCAGTTTGACTGGACAGGGGAACTATGGCTACACCTTC. Its translation is CASSLTGQGNYGYTF.

The genes are TRBV6-6 and TRBJ2-7; no clear D gene. Deletions cut 0 bases from V and 6 bases from J, with 12 bases between. Germline V gene data show CDR1 as MNHNY and CDR2 as SVGAGI (reference sequence). CDR3 length: 14 amino acids. The CDR3 reads CASSYSLRSSEQYF. The CDR3 DNA reads TGTGCCAGCAGTTACTCCCTGAGGTCTTCCGAGCAGTACTTC.